This T cell receptor (beta chain) was recovered during a study of control samples from healthy donors and cancer patients (dated by TCRdb to the early 2020s). Library preparation employed the immunoSEQ multiplex PCR assay. The table comes from immuneACCESS by way of TCRdb, which keeps in-frame sequences with V and J called. Part of the clones is missing from these tables; in studies checked, under half for an unresolved V gene and the rest for unknown reasons. A total of about 85,000 clones appear in this sample, about nine tenths of them only once. The top ten clonotypes cover 3% to 4.5% of the sample. CDR3 length: 13 amino acids, cysteine to phenylalanine. The CDR3 DNA has 39 bases and is translated from base 1. At the junction V is shortened by 7 bases and J by 2 bases, with 14 bases in between. In the germline V gene, CDR1 corresponds to SQVTM and CDR2 to ANQGSEA. Points on this clone: Its antigen is still unknown. Base qualities are not recorded, but no much larger clone differs from it by a single base.

This sequence originates from a woman younger than 35 in good health. The chain is encoded by TRBV29-1 joined to TRBJ1-1; TRBD1 is a possible D gene, resting on 5 matching bases. The sequenced material came from blood. The nucleotides read TGCAGCGCCTTGCCAGGGACCAACACTGAAGCTTTCTTT. This translates into CSALPGTNTEAFF.